Included here is one T cell receptor beta chain sequence, with context. Its specificity is not known. This record comes from a study of memory CD8 T cells in hepatitis C reinfection. Study-wide background: Samples late or after reinfection came 12 to 24 weeks post-detection. Study outcomes and limitations: Conclusions on public clonotypes and secondary clearance were not definitive with about 5 donors.

Here immunoSEQ multiplex PCR was the method, and the copy in TCRdb shows in-frame clones only, minus some. The repertoire holds some 44,000 clones, with roughly 87% as singletons. Time point of the sample: late/post reinfection, 12 to 24 weeks after detection. No in vitro expansion preceded TCR sequencing of the sorted cells. Sequencing was performed on naive CD8+ T cells sorted from blood. The receptor comes from a young man with hepatitis C virus infection.

The CDR3 is CASGPAGGRSVGYTF. As DNA, the CDR3 is TGTGCCAGCGGCCCCGCCGGGGGGCGCTCAGTTGGCTACACCTTC. This sequence joins TRBV2 and TRBJ1-2; tentatively, D is TRBD1 (6 bases). V was shortened by 8 bases and J by 7 bases, with 23 bases between the two germline ends. This CDR3 is built from 15 residues. Germline CDR1 is SNHLY and CDR2 is FYNNEI.